The 2 T cell receptor beta chains reported below all come from one sample, sequenced in a study of T-cell memory formation after mild COVID-19. A single record per CDR3 protein comes from TCRdb applying MiXCR to the 5' RACE reads. This sample has about 560,000 distinct CDR3 sequences, with less than 25% found just once. The sample was PBMCs or a T cell subset sorted from them (not recorded which). Receptor source: an adult woman who had mild COVID-19 (a few samples of this study predate the infection). Cell type and time point are not known.

The chain recombines TRBV12-3 or TRBV12-4 with TRBJ2-1; D may correspond to TRBD1 or TRBD2 (5 bases each). V shed 1 base and J shed 9 bases, with 31 bases lying between them. This CDR3 is built from 20 residues. CDR3 in amino acids: CASSLGLVGEGHGRGGEQFF. CDR3 nucleotide sequence: TGTGCCAGCAGTTTAGGTCTGGTCGGGGAAGGACACGGACGGGGTGGTGAGCAGTTCTTC.

This clonotype was seen a few times. The V and J genes are TRBV5-1 and TRBJ1-2; D gene uncertain. The CDR3 covers 15 residues. Germline CDR1 is SGHRS and CDR2 is YFSETQ. V gave up 2 bases and J gave up 4 bases, with 15 bases separating them. CDR3 DNA sequence: TGCGCCAGCAGCTTTTTAGAGGGTCTGGGCTATGGCTACACCTTC. As protein: CASSFLEGLGYGYTF.